Listed here are 23 T cell receptor beta chains from one sample, sequenced in a study of cytomegalovirus exposure and HLA in healthy donors. Here immunoSEQ multiplex PCR was the method, and the copy in TCRdb shows in-frame clones only, minus some. Of about 220,000 clones in the sample, 87% are singletons; the top ten hold about 2.8%. Input material: PBMCs. The receptors were sampled from a man aged 18 to 35 in good health and CMV-seronegative.

The rearrangement uses TRBV6-1 and TRBJ1-2; 11 bases are a match to TRBD1. J gave up 7 bases and V 2 bases, and 15 bases lay outside the gene matches. Germline CDR1 and CDR2: MNHNS and SASEGT. The CDR3 sequence is 18 residues long. This chain's CDR3 is CASSELGTGGVGVGGYTF. CDR3 DNA sequence: TGTGCCAGCAGTGAACTCGGGACAGGGGGTGTGGGTGTCGGTGGCTACACCTTC.

The chain combines TRBV4-2 with TRBJ1-1; no firm D call. V shed 4 bases and J shed 3 bases, with 15 bases lying between them. This CDR3 has 15 residues. Germline V gene sequence: CDR1 LGHNA, CDR2 YNFKEQ. The CDR3 nucleotides read TGTGCCAGCAGCCCTCGAGGTGCTTGGGACACTGAAGCTTTCTTT. It codes for CASSPRGAWDTEAFF.

The chain links TRBV7-6 to TRBJ2-1; 11 nucleotides align to TRBD2. The CDR3 runs 17 residues. The V gene end was trimmed by 1 base and the J gene end by 5 bases; junction bases not matched to a gene: 7. CDR1 SGHVS and CDR2 FNYEAQ come from the germline V gene. The CDR3 is CASSLDFSGGAHNEQFF. The DNA of the CDR3 is TGTGCCAGCAGCTTAGATTTTAGCGGGGGGGCTCACAATGAGCAGTTCTTC.

The chain is built from TRBV28 and TRBJ2-7; no definite D call. Germline CDR1 reads MDHEN; CDR2 reads SYDVKM. This CDR3 comprises 12 residues. The V end lost 8 bases, the J end lost 6 bases, and 14 bases lay between the germline ends. CDR3 residues: CASRSGPSEQYF. In nucleotides, the CDR3 is TGTGCCAGCCGTTCAGGCCCCTCCGAGCAGTACTTC. Full variable domain (remainder filled in from reference TRBV28 and TRBJ2-7): DVKVTQSSRYLVKRTGEKVFLECVQDMDHENMFWYRQDPGLGLRLIYFSYDVKMKEKGDIPEGYSVSREKKERFSLILESASTNQTSMYLCASRSGPSEQYFGPGTRLTVT.

The rearrangement joins TRBV7-9 to TRBJ1-2; 11 bases are a match to TRBD1. Germline-derived CDR1 and CDR2 are SEHNR and FQNEAQ (reference sequence). The CDR3 has 16 residues. Trimming at V came to 4 bases and at J to 0 bases, leaving 4 bases not matched to a gene. CDR3 region: CASSSGQGASNYGYTF. Written as DNA, the CDR3 is TGTGCCAGCAGCTCCGGACAGGGGGCGTCTAACTATGGCTACACCTTC.

This clone was found a few times. This rearrangement joins TRBV2 to TRBJ2-7; no reliable D call. CDR3 size: 14 residues. Deletions cut 6 bases from V and 4 bases from J, with 16 bases between. Germline CDR1 and CDR2: SNHLY and FYNNEI. In DNA, the CDR3 is TGTGCCAGCAGCCCCTCTGTTGGAGAATACGAGCAGTACTTC. Protein: CASSPSVGEYEQYF.

The chain is built from TRBV29-1 and TRBJ1-2; maybe TRBD1 (6 bases). Per germline, CDR1 SQVTM and CDR2 ANQGSEA. V dropped 7 bases and J dropped 7 bases, with 13 bases sitting between them. The CDR3 runs to 11 residues. The CDR3 loop reads CSGSGVLGYTF. In DNA form, the CDR3 reads TGCAGCGGCTCAGGGGTTCTTGGCTACACCTTC.

This sequence joins TRBV5-1 and TRBJ2-5; 13 bases agree with TRBD2. Germline V gene data show CDR1 as SGHRS and CDR2 as YFSETQ. Trimming cost V 4 bases and J 4 bases; bases outside gene matches: 16. The CDR3 length is 19 residues. This CDR3 is CASSASGTSGVNRRETQYF. The CDR3 coding sequence is TGCGCCAGCAGCGCTTCCGGGACTAGCGGGGTTAATCGACGAGAGACCCAGTACTTC.

The chain uses TRBV6-5 and TRBJ2-7; the D gene is possibly TRBD2 (7 bases). The ends were cut back, 8 bases at V and 6 bases at J, with 11 bases in the middle. There are 11 residues in the CDR3. The germline V gene encodes CDR1 MNHEY and CDR2 SVGAGI. CDR3 coding DNA: TGTGCCAGCCGGCGGGGGCCCGAGCAGTACTTC. Its translation is CASRRGPEQYF.

The V gene is TRBV11-2, the J gene TRBJ1-1; D is undetermined. Trimming removed 2 bases from V and 10 bases from J, with 11 bases in between. Looked up from germline, CDR1 is SGHAT and CDR2 is FQNNGV. The CDR3 runs 12 residues. DNA of the CDR3: TGTGCCAGCAGCTTAACGAGGGAACGAGCTTTCTTT. It codes for CASSLTRERAFF.

The gene calls are TRBV27 and TRBJ2-7; 7 bases fit TRBD1. The ends lost 2 bases at V and 2 bases at J; junction bases unmatched: 6. The germline V gene has CDR1 MNHEY and CDR2 SMNVEV (reference sequence). This CDR3 spans 15 amino acids. CDR3 coding DNA: TGTGCCAGCAGTTTAAGAGGGGGCACTACCTACGAGCAGTACTTC. This encodes CASSLRGGTTYEQYF.

The chain links TRBV4-1 to TRBJ2-2, with a possible D match to TRBD2 (7 bases). The CDR3 sequence is 17 residues long. Germline V gives CDR1 MGHRA, CDR2 YSYEKL. The germline V and J ends were trimmed by 0 bases and 5 bases, with 16 bases remaining between them. CDR3 nucleotide sequence: TGCGCCAGCAGCCAAGATCGCGCGGGGGCGGGTACCGGGGAGCTGTTTTTT. It is translated as CASSQDRAGAGTGELFF.

The chain recombines TRBV4-3 with TRBJ2-2; D may be TRBD2 (7 bases). The CDR3 totals 15 residues. Trimming left V 0 bases short and J 7 bases short, with 12 bases between. Germline CDR1 reads LGHNA; CDR2 reads YSLEER. This CDR3 is CASSQEGGPNGELFF. Written as DNA, the CDR3 is TGCGCCAGCAGCCAAGAGGGGGGGCCGAACGGGGAGCTGTTTTTT.

As for this clone: The junction departs from germline at one end; a sequencing error may be responsible. J is TRBJ2-5 and V is TRBV2; weak D call: TRBD1 (6 bases). Germline CDR1 and CDR2: SNHLY and FYNNEI. CDR3 length equals 12 residues. The CDR3 is CASSDWQGPTDF. CDR3 coding DNA: TGTGCCAGCAGTGACTGGCAGGGGCCCACAGACTTC.

This clone was counted between two and nine times. The chain combines TRBV10-3 with TRBJ2-7; 7 nucleotides line up with TRBD1. The CDR3 spans 14 residues. V lost 4 bases to trimming and J lost 3 bases; unmatched junction nucleotides: 6. Germline values: CDR1 ENHRY, CDR2 SYGVKD. CDR3 amino acids: CAISVGTDFYEQYF. The CDR3 nucleotides read TGTGCCATCAGTGTTGGGACAGACTTCTACGAGCAGTACTTC.

This sequence joins TRBV27 and TRBJ2-2; D is unclear. CDR3 length equals 15 residues. V gave up 5 bases and J gave up 2 bases, with 12 bases separating them. The V gene's germline CDR1 is MNHEY and CDR2 SMNVEV (reference sequence). CDR3 nucleotides: TGTGCCAGCAGTGAACGGGTCGAAAACACCGGGGAGCTGTTTTTT. It specifies CASSERVENTGELFF.

The J gene is TRBJ2-7, the V gene TRBV25-1; D is unclear. Germline CDR1 is MGHDK and CDR2 is SYGVNS. There are 12 residues in the CDR3. V was cut by 6 bases and J by 7 bases, with 13 bases left in between. The chain's CDR3 is CASREGLREQYF. The CDR3 DNA reads TGTGCCAGCAGAGAAGGATTGAGGGAGCAGTACTTC.

For the CDR3, the DNA is TGTGCCAGCAGCCCGCGGGGCATCGAGCGCGGAAACACCATATATTTT. Amino acid sequence: CASSPRGIERGNTIYF. The V gene is TRBV9, the J gene TRBJ1-3; tentative D call: TRBD1 (5 bases). The V gene's germline CDR1 is SGDLS and CDR2 YYNGEE. V gave up 4 bases and J gave up 4 bases, with 18 bases separating them. The CDR3 contains 16 residues.

The chain joins TRBV27 to TRBJ2-2; D is ambiguous. The CDR3 extends over 15 amino acids. V lost 3 bases and J 3 bases, leaving 11 bases between the germline ends. Germline CDR1 reads MNHEY; CDR2 reads SMNVEV (reference sequence). The CDR3 DNA sequence: TGTGCCAGCAGTTTTCTTACACGTCACACCGGGGAGCTGTTTTTT. Protein: CASSFLTRHTGELFF.

This chain connects TRBV28 to TRBJ1-1, with a possible D match to TRBD1 (5 bases). V lost 3 bases and J lost 2, with 10 bases in between. The CDR3 loop spans 14 amino acids. CDR1 and CDR2 from the germline V gene are MDHEN and SYDVKM. The CDR3 nucleotides read TGTGCCAGCAGTTTGGAGGGGAGAAACACTGAAGCTTTCTTT. Amino acids: CASSLEGRNTEAFF.

The V and J genes are TRBV7-2 and TRBJ1-1, with D hard to call. There are 14 residues in the CDR3. Germline CDR1 and CDR2: SGHTA and FQGNSA. The germline V and J ends were trimmed by 1 base and 1 base, with 7 bases remaining between them. The CDR3: CASSLVTANTEAFF. CDR3 sequence (DNA): TGTGCCAGCAGCTTAGTAACAGCGAACACTGAAGCTTTCTTT.

This clone occurred a few times. The chain is built from TRBV2 and TRBJ1-3; D unresolved. Trimming shortened V by 2 bases and J by 2 bases, and 7 bases separated the two germline ends. CDR3 size: 14 residues. Germline values: CDR1 SNHLY, CDR2 FYNNEI. CDR3 protein: CASSERGTGNTIYF. CDR3 DNA sequence: TGTGCCAGCAGTGAACGGGGTACTGGAAACACCATATATTTT.

This clone was detected only a few times. The J gene is TRBJ1-1, the V gene TRBV6-4; perhaps TRBD1 as D (5 bases). The CDR3 contains 11 residues. Trimming took off 2 bases at V and 9 bases at J, with 7 bases between the two ends. Germline V CDR1 and CDR2: MRHNA, SNTAGT. CDR3 nucleotide sequence: TGTGCCAGCAGTGACGGGGGGAAAGCTTTCTTT. This codes for CASSDGGKAFF.